This TCR beta chain was obtained from a study of shared clonotypes between healthy human individuals. Overall study context: Per donor, three plates held CD4 naive cells, three held CD4 memory, two held CD8 naive and one held CD8 memory. Study observations and caveats: Naive CD4 clonotype sharing across a handful of donors was 4.5% to 6%. Large sequencing depth failed to make sorted-subset sequencing complete, rarefaction showed.

Here immunoSEQ multiplex PCR was the method, and the copy in TCRdb shows in-frame clones only, minus some. The table has some 2 million clones, roughly 95% seen once; the top ten hold 1% to 1.3%. CD45RO-negative CD8 cells positively selected for CCR7 made up the naive population, which excluded terminally differentiated effector memory CD45RA+ cells. This CDR3 is built from 15 residues. J lost 2 bases, V lost 10 bases, and 11 bases had no gene match. Per germline, CDR1 MDHEN and CDR2 SYDVKM. For this clone: Its target is not known.

The sample taken for sequencing was naive CD8+ T cells sorted from blood. This TCR was recovered from a man younger than 35 in good health. J is TRBJ1-3 and V is TRBV28; TRBD1 matches 7 bases. The CDR3 DNA is TGTGCCATCCTCCGGGAAGACAGGGCTGGAAACACCATATATTTT. It codes for CAILREDRAGNTIYF.